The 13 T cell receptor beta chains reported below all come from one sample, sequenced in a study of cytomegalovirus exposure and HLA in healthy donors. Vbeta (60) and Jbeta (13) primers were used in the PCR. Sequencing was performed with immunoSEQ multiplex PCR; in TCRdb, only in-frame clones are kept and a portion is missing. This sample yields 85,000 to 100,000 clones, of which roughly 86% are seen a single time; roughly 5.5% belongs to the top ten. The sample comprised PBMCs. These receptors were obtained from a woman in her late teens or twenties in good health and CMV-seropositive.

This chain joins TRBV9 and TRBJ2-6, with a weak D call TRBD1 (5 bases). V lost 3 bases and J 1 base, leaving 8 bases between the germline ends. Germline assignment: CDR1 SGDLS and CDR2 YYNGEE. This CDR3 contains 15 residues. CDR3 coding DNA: TGTGCCAGCAGCGGAGCAGGGTCTGGGGCCAACGTCCTGACTTTC. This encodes CASSGAGSGANVLTF.

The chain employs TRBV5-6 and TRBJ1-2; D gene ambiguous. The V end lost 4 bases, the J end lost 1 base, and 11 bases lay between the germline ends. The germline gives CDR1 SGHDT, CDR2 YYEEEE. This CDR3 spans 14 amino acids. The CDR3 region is CASSPPGFNYGYTF. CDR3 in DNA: TGTGCCAGCAGCCCGCCGGGTTTTAACTATGGCTACACCTTC.

The CDR3 DNA follows: TGTGCCACGAGATCGTCACTGGGGGGGGACTCCTACGAGCAGTACTTC. This encodes CATRSSLGGDSYEQYF. The chain has TRBV2 and TRBJ2-5; 7 positions match TRBD2. The assigned J gene may be wrong: the sequence end matches TRBJ2-7 better. CDR1 is SNHLY, CDR2 FYNNEI, per germline. The CDR3 runs 16 residues.

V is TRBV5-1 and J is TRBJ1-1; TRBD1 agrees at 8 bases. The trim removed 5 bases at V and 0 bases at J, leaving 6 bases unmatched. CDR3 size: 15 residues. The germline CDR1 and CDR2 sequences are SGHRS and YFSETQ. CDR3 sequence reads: CASSMAGGLNTEAFF. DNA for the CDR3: TGCGCCAGCAGTATGGCAGGGGGCCTGAACACTGAAGCTTTCTTT.

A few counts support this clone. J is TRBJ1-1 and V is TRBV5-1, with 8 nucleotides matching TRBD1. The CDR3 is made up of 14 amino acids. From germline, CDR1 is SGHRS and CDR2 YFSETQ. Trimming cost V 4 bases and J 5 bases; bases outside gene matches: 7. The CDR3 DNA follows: TGCGCCAGCAGCCCGGGACAGGTGGATACTGAAGCTTTCTTT. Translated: CASSPGQVDTEAFF.

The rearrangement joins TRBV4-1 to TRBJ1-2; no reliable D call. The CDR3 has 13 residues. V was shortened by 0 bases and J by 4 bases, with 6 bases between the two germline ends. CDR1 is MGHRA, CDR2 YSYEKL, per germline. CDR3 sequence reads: CASSQEGRYGYTF. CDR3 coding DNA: TGCGCCAGCAGCCAAGAGGGCCGCTATGGCTACACCTTC.

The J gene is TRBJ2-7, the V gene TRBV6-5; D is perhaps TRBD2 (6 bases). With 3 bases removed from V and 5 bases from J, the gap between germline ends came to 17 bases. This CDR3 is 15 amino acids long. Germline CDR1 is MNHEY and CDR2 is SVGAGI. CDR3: CASSYTTRGLHEQYF. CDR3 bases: TGTGCCAGCAGTTATACGACTAGAGGCCTTCACGAGCAGTACTTC.

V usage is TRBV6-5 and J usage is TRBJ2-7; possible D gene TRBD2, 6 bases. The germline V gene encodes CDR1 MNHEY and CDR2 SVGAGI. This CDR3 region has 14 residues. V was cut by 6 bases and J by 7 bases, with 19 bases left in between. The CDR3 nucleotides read TGTGCCAGCAGCCCGGGACGGGGGTCACGAGAGCAGTACTTC. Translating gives CASSPGRGSREQYF.

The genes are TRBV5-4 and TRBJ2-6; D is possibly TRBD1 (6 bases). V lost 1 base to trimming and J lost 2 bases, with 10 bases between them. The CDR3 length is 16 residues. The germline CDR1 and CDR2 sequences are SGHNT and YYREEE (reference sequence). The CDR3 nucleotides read TGTGCCAGCAGCTTGACAGGGCGGACTGGGGCCAACGTCCTGACTTTC. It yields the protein CASSLTGRTGANVLTF. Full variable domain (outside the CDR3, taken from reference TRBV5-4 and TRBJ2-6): ETGVTQSPTHLIKTRGQQVTLRCSSQSGHNTVSWYQQALGQGPQFIFQYYREEENGRGNFPPRFSGLQFPNYSSELNVNALELDDSALYLCASSLTGRTGANVLTFGAGSRLTVL.

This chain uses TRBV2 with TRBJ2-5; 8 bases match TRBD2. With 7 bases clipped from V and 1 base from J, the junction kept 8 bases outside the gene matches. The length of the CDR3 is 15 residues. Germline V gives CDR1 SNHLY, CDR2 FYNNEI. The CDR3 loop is CASMDERGRQETQYF. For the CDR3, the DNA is TGTGCCAGCATGGACGAGCGGGGGCGCCAAGAGACCCAGTACTTC.

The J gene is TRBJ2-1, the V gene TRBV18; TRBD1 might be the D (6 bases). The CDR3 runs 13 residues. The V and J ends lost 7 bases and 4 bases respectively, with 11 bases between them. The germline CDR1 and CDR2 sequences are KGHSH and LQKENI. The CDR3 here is CASFVQGYNEQFF. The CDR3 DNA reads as TGTGCCAGCTTTGTACAGGGTTACAATGAGCAGTTCTTC.

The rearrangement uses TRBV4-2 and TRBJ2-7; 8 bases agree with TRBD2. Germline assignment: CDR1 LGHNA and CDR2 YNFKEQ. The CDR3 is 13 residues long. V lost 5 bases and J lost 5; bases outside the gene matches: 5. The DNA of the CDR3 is TGTGCCAGCAGCTTCGGGAGGGCTAACGAGCAGTACTTC. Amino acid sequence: CASSFGRANEQYF.

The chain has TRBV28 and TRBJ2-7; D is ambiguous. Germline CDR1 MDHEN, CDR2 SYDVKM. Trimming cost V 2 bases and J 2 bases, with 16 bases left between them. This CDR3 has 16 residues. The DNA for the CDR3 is TGTGCCAGCAGTTTACCCTTGACTGTATGGCCCTACGAGCAGTACTTC. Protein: CASSLPLTVWPYEQYF.